Given below is one T cell receptor (beta chain) in context. This entry comes from a study of blood T cell repertoires in COVID-19. Data came from immunoSEQ multiplex PCR; TCRdb stores just in-frame clones and leaves some out. Found here are around 110,000 clones, 70% to 85% of them singletons; the top ten hold less than 9%. V shed 7 bases and J 2 bases; nucleotides not matched to a gene: 12. There are 15 residues in the CDR3. Germline CDR1 is GTSNPN and CDR2 is SVGIG (reference sequence). The clonotype comes from an older man with active or convalescent COVID-19. V and J are TRBV30 and TRBJ2-7; 9 bases are a match to TRBD1. The source material was peripheral blood. The CDR3 region is CALTLWGQGTYEQYF. CDR3 coding DNA: TGTGCCTTGACTCTATGGGGACAGGGAACCTACGAGCAGTACTTC.